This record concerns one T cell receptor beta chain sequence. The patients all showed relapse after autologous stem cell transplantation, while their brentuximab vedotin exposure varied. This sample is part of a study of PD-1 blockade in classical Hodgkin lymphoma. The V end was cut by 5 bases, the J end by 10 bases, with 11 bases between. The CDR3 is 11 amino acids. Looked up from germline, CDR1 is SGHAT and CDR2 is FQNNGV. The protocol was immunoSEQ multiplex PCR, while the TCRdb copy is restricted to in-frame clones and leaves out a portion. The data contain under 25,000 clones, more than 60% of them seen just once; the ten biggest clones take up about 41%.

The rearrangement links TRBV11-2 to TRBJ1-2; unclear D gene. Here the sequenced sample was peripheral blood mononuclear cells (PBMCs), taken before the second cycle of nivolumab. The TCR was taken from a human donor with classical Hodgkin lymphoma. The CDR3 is CASSVPGAYTF. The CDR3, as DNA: TGTGCCAGCAGCGTTCCGGGAGCCTACACCTTC.